One sample yielded the 24 T cell receptor delta chains listed below, sequenced in a study of γδ T cells in repeated Plasmodium falciparum infection. With CATT, TCRdb re-called clones from the multiplex PCR reads. The table shows over 90,000 delta-chain clones, with approximately 0.96% occurring only once. Vgamma9/Vdelta2+ and Vdelta2-negative gammadelta T cells were flow-sorted from PBMC for bulk sequencing. Material for sequencing was gamma-delta T cells from blood. Source of these receptors: a pool of human donors (malaria-infected and uninfected, not separated).

As regards this clone: The protein TCRdb lists belongs to a much larger clone and differs from this DNA's translation at residue 14, which points to a read error; the protein shown is made from the DNA. The genes are TRDV1 and TRDJ1, with 8 bases fitting TRDD3. In the absence of a J gene in TCRdb, the DNA was matched to germline to assign it here. Germline lookup yields CDR1 TSWWSYY and CDR2 QGS. The V gene end was trimmed by 11 bases and the J gene end by 8 bases; junction bases not matched to a gene: 28. The CDR3 extends over 18 amino acids. CDR3 sequence reads: CAYSSHGGGWDPGRKLIF. In DNA form, the CDR3 reads TGTGCTTACAGTTCCCACGGTGGGGGATGGGATCCTGGCCGCAAACTCATCTTT.

Worth noting for this clone: A far larger clone is one base from this, pointing to a likely read error. The same CDR3 arises from other DNA sequences in this sample as well. This rearrangement joins TRDV2 to TRDJ1, with no clear D. TCRdb records no J gene; here it was assigned by comparing the DNA to germline. This CDR3 contains 16 residues. Germline V gene sequence: CDR1 GEAIGNYY, CDR2 EKD. In DNA form, the CDR3 reads TGTGCCTGCGACACCATTCAAGGTCTAGGGACCGATAAACTCATCTTT. Translating it yields CACDTIQGLGTDKLIF.

Turning to this clone: The translation of this DNA and the TCRdb protein of a much larger clone differ at residue 10, probably owing to a read error; the protein shown here is translated from the DNA. V gene TRDV2 combines with J gene TRDJ1; TRDD3 might be the D (6 bases). The J gene was missing in TCRdb and was found by matching the end of the DNA to germline. The CDR3 has 16 residues. Germline CDR1 reads GEAIGNYY; CDR2 reads EKD. Trimming took 3 bases from V and 1 from J, leaving 17 bases between them. The CDR3 bases are TGTGCCTGTGACCCTACTGGCTGGGGTGTCACCGATAAACTCATCTTT. Its translation: CACDPTGWGVTDKLIF.

This clone has just a few counts. It is likely a read error: a sequence one base away is far more abundant. Other DNA sequences in the sample encode the same CDR3. The chain links TRDV1 to TRDJ1; weak D call: TRDD3 (6 bases). The J gene, not given by TCRdb, was assigned here from a germline match of the nucleotide sequence. CDR3 length equals 22 residues. Looked up from germline, CDR1 is TSWWSYY and CDR2 is QGS. Between the trimmed V and J ends, which lost 2 bases and 4 bases, there was a span of 35 bases. CDR3 in DNA: TGTGCTCTTGGGGAAAGGGGGTCTACCTTTGAGTTGTGGTGGGGGTTTGTCGATAAACTCATCTTT. It yields the protein CALGERGSTFELWWGFVDKLIF.

This clone has at least ten counts. The protein TCRdb lists belongs to a much larger clone and differs from this DNA's translation at residue 4, which points to a read error; the protein shown is made from the DNA. The chain links TRDV2 to TRDJ1; unclear D gene. The CDR3 length is 20 residues. Germline V gene sequence: CDR1 GEAIGNYY, CDR2 EKD. In nucleotides, the CDR3 is TGTGCCTGTGTCACCATCCTGGCCAGCCCCCAAAACTACTACGGCGATAAACTCATCTTT. This gives the protein CACVTILASPQNYYGDKLIF.

There are many counts of this clone. A far larger clone is one nucleotide away, so this likely arose from a read error. Other DNA sequences in the sample encode the same CDR3. The chain has TRAV36/DV7 and TRDJ1; 12 bases match TRDD3. J gave up 0 bases and V 2 bases, and 26 bases lay outside the gene matches. Germline CDR1 reads VTNFRS; CDR2 reads LTSSGIE (reference sequence). The CDR3 runs to 23 residues. Written as DNA, the CDR3 is TGTGCTGTGGAAGGGTTTGCGCGACGAAACTACTGGGGGATACTCAGGTACACCGATAAACTCATCTTT. Protein sequence: CAVEGFARRNYWGILRYTDKLIF.

There are a few counts of this clone. A far bigger clonotype differs at one base, so this is likely a read error. This same CDR3 is encoded by further DNA sequences in the sample. The chain links TRDV2 to TRDJ1, with 9 positions matching TRDD3. Germline matching of the DNA provided the J gene here, since TCRdb leaves it blank. The CDR3 totals 18 residues. Germline CDR1 GEAIGNYY, CDR2 EKD. Trimming at V came to 2 bases and at J to 0 bases, leaving 12 bases not matched to a gene. Here the CDR3 DNA reads TGTGCCTGTGACAAGGTACTGGGGGACCCAAGCTACACCGATAAACTCATCTTT. It yields the protein CACDKVLGDPSYTDKLIF.

This clone has just a few counts. TCRdb lists the protein of a much larger clone for this DNA, which differs at residue 3, so this is likely a read error; the protein given here is translated from the DNA itself. The chain is built from TRDV2 and TRDJ1; 10 bases fit TRDD3. Here the J gene was assigned by germline matching of the DNA, as TCRdb has none. The CDR3 has 16 amino acids. Germline CDR1 reads GEAIGNYY; CDR2 reads EKD. The CDR3 is CAYDRLGDEDTDKLIF. CDR3 nucleotide sequence: TGTGCCTATGACCGACTGGGGGATGAGGACACCGATAAACTCATCTTT.

Details on this clone: TCRdb has a much larger clone's protein, which differs at residue 16 from the translation of this DNA, likely because of a read error; what is shown is the protein translated from the DNA. The genes are TRDV1 and TRDJ1; D might be TRDD2 or TRDD3, each matching 6 bases. The CDR3 is 18 amino acids. The germline V gene encodes CDR1 TSWWSYY and CDR2 QGS. The CDR3 spells CALGELSPTEDTTDKFIF. The CDR3 bases are TGTGCTCTTGGGGAACTAAGTCCTACGGAGGATACAACCGATAAATTCATCTTT.

Turning to this clone: Since a far larger clone is one base different, this is likely a read error. Other DNA sequences in the same sample also yield this CDR3. V and J are TRDV2 and TRDJ3, with TRDD3 identical over 8 bases. The J gene is absent in TCRdb and was assigned here via DNA matching to germline. The trim removed 7 bases at V and 1 base at J, leaving 11 bases unmatched. The CDR3 has 18 amino acids. Looked up from germline, CDR1 is GEAIGNYY and CDR2 is EKD. CDR3 protein: CACVQLGVESWDTRQMFF. The CDR3 DNA is TGTGCCTGCGTCCAACTGGGGGTAGAATCCTGGGACACCCGACAGATGTTTTTC.

This clone appeared a few times. This sequence is one base from a far larger clone and is likely a read error. The same CDR3 is also encoded by other DNA sequences in this sample. With the J gene uncalled, the V gene is TRDV2; TRDD3, the D gene given by the table, was not confirmed from the DNA. Germline V CDR1 and CDR2: GEAIGNYY, EKD. The CDR3 sequence is 19 residues long. In DNA, the CDR3 is TGTGCCTGTGACACCGTGAGCCTACCCACTGGGGGATGGACCGATAAACTCATCTTC. Protein product: CACDTVSLPTGGWTDKLIF.

In the case of this clone: An end of the junction differs from the germline gene, which may be a read error. The chain carries TRDV3 and TRDJ1, with 8 bases fitting TRDD3. The J gene is not listed in TCRdb, so it was assigned here from a DNA match to germline. The CDR3 is made up of 23 amino acids. Germline V lookup: CDR1 TVYSNPD, CDR2 GDNSRS (reference sequence). The CDR3 reads CAFSPLLRHHPSTGGRYTDRLIF. In DNA, the CDR3 is TGTGCCTTTAGTCCCCTCCTGCGTCACCACCCCAGTACTGGGGGTCGGTACACCGATAGACTCATCTTT.

There are a few counts of this clone. A read error is likely here: a far larger clone is one base away. Within the sample, other DNA sequences also encode this same CDR3. The chain links TRDV1 to TRDJ1; 8 bases agree with TRDD3. The J gene, absent from TCRdb, was called here by matching the DNA to germline. Per germline, CDR1 TSWWSYY and CDR2 QGS. V was pared by 9 bases and J by 3 bases, with 24 bases of the junction left unmatched. The CDR3 totals 19 residues. CDR3 coding DNA: TGTGCTCTCCGGGCCGTTCGATCCGTACTGGGGGTGGGCCCCGATAAACTCATCTTT. Its translation is CALRAVRSVLGVGPDKLIF.

Points on this clone: This likely came from a read error, as a far larger clone is one base away. This sample also contains other DNA sequences that code for the same CDR3. The V gene is listed as TRDV1; no J gene was called; TRDD3 was called by the table and not checked on the DNA. The CDR3 extends over 19 amino acids. Germline CDR1 is TSWWSYY and CDR2 is QGS. CDR3 DNA: TGTGCTCTTGGGGAGAGTCCTCGTACTGGGGGATGTAACTCCGATAAGCTCATCTTT. This gives the protein CALGESPRTGGCNSDKLIF.

This clone has just a few counts. With a far larger clone one base away, a read error is the likely cause. Other nucleotide sequences from this sample produce the same CDR3. TRDV1 is the V gene, and the J gene was not called; the table's D call of TRDD3 was not tested on the DNA. In germline, CDR1 is TSWWSYY, CDR2 QGS. The CDR3 has 18 residues. The CDR3 nucleotides are TGTGCTCTTGGGGAACTAATCGCCACGGGGAAGAAGACCGATAAACTTATCTTT. It is translated as CALGELIATGKKTDKLIF.

This clone was counted between two and nine times. Only one base separates this from a far larger clonotype, so it likely reflects a read error. The same CDR3 arises from other DNA sequences in this sample as well. V gene TRDV1 combines with J gene TRDJ1; 12 bases match TRDD3. J was trimmed by 8 bases and V by 5 bases; bases with no gene match: 24. The CDR3 is made up of 20 amino acids. CDR1 and CDR2 from the germline V gene are TSWWSYY and QGS. CDR3 region: CALGISFFLGDTVGLDKLIF. CDR3 sequence (DNA): TGTGCTCTTGGGATATCCTTCTTCCTGGGGGATACGGTGGGGCTTGACAAACTCATCTTT.

With respect to this clone: This likely traces to a read error, being one base from a far larger clone. Additional DNA sequences in this sample encode the identical CDR3. V gene assignment gives TRDV2, but the J gene was left uncalled; TRDD3, as called in the table, went unchecked against the DNA. Germline V gene lookup returns CDR1 GEAIGNYY and CDR2 EKD. The CDR3 runs to 19 residues. The DNA of the CDR3 is TGTGCCTGTGACACTGGGGGCCTGAGGGGCTCCTGGGACACCCGACAGATGTTCTTC. It encodes CACDTGGLRGSWDTRQMFF.

With regard to this clone: The protein that TCRdb holds for this DNA derives from a much larger clone and differs from the translated DNA at residue 11, which likely indicates a read error; the protein shown here is translated from the DNA. This chain uses TRDV2 with TRDJ2, with 7 bases aligning to TRDD3. Matching the DNA to germline supplied the J gene, which TCRdb does not give. With 2 bases clipped from V and 7 bases from J, the junction kept 12 bases outside the gene matches. CDR1 GEAIGNYY and CDR2 EKD come from the germline V gene. The CDR3 has 16 residues. CDR3 residues: CACDKVGIGKEAQLFF. The DNA of the CDR3 is TGTGCCTGTGACAAAGTGGGGATAGGAAAGGAAGCACAACTCTTCTTT.

As for this clone: The TCRdb record carries a much larger clone's protein, which differs from this DNA's translation at residue 11; a read error is the likely cause, and the protein listed here is the DNA translation. J is TRDJ1 and V is TRDV1; 8 nucleotides line up with TRDD3. TCRdb records no J gene; here it was assigned by comparing the DNA to germline. Germline V gives CDR1 TSWWSYY, CDR2 QGS. V shed 3 bases and J 3 bases; nucleotides not matched to a gene: 27. This CDR3 has 22 residues. The CDR3 DNA is TGTGCTCTTGGGGAGCCCAATACAGCTCGGGTACTGGGGGTCCTCCTGCCCGATAAACTCATCTTT. It specifies CALGEPNTARVLGVLLPDKLIF.

Of note for this clone: At residue 4, the DNA translation does not agree with TCRdb's protein; the protein displayed here is the one encoded by the DNA. CDR3 sequence reads: CALEELGPPTVFGSDKLIF. The CDR3 DNA reads TGTGCTCTTGAGGAACTAGGGCCCCCTACAGTTTTCGGGTCCGATAAACTCATCTTT. The chain is built from TRDV1 and TRDJ1; tentatively, D is TRDD2 (5 bases). TCRdb leaves out the J gene; it was filled in here by matching the DNA to germline. Germline CDR1 TSWWSYY, CDR2 QGS. The CDR3 covers 19 residues.

Points on this clone: It is likely a read error: a sequence one base away is far more abundant. Other DNA sequences in this sample translate to the same CDR3. The chain combines TRDV2 with TRDJ2; 10 positions agree with TRDD3. In the absence of a J gene in TCRdb, the DNA was matched to germline to assign it here. With 3 bases clipped from V and 2 bases from J, the junction kept 11 bases outside the gene matches. The CDR3 contains 18 residues. The germline CDR1 and CDR2 sequences are GEAIGNYY and EKD. The CDR3 nucleotides read TGTGCCTGTGACGCCTGTCACTGGGGGATTCACTTGACAGCACAACTCTTCTTT. Translation gives CACDACHWGIHLTAQLFF.

Details on this clone: This sequence is one base from a far larger clone and is likely a read error. The same CDR3 can be traced to other DNA sequences in this sample. The rearrangement links TRDV1 to TRDJ1; TRDD3 agrees at 9 bases. The J gene, left out of TCRdb, was set here by checking the DNA against germline. This CDR3 contains 18 residues. CDR1 and CDR2 from the germline V gene are TSWWSYY and QGS. The CDR3 reads CALGEGIRGFVGTDKLIF. CDR3 DNA sequence: TGCGCTCTTGGGGAGGGGATACGCGGTTTCGTGGGTACCGATAAACTCATCTTT.

This clone qualifies as medium-sized. Other DNA sequences in the sample encode the same CDR3. This chain links TRDV1 with TRDJ1; 7 bases line up with TRDD3. V lost 1 base, J lost 3 bases, and 26 bases stayed unmatched. Germline values: CDR1 TSWWSYY, CDR2 QGS. The CDR3 is 22 amino acids. For the CDR3, the DNA is TGTGCTCTTGGGGAACAAAGTCGATGGTTGGGTTCATACTGGGGATTACCCGATAAACTCATCTTT. Encoded protein: CALGEQSRWLGSYWGLPDKLIF.

This clone was observed a handful of times. TCRdb pairs this DNA with a much larger clone's protein that differs at residue 12, likely a read error; the protein shown was translated from the DNA. The chain uses TRDV2 and TRDJ1; 8 bases line up with TRDD3. The J gene, missing from TCRdb, was assigned here through DNA to germline matching. The CDR3 covers 16 residues. Germline CDR1 is GEAIGNYY and CDR2 is EKD. CDR3 protein: CACDRLGGNYTAKLIF. In DNA form, the CDR3 reads TGTGCCTGTGACCGACTGGGGGGGAACTACACCGCTAAACTCATCTTT.